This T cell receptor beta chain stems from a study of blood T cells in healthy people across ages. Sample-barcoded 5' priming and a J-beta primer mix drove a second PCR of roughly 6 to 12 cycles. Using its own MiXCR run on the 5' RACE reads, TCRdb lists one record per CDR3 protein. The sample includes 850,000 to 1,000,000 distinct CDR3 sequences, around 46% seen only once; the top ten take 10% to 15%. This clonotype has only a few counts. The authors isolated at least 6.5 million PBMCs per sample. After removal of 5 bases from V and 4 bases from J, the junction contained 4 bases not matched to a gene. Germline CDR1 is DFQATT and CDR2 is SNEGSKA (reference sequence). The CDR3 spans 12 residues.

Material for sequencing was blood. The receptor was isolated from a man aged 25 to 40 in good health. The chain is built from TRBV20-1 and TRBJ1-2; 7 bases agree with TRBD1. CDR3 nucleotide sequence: TGCAGTGCTGAAACAGGGGTCTATGGCTACACCTTC. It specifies CSAETGVYGYTF.